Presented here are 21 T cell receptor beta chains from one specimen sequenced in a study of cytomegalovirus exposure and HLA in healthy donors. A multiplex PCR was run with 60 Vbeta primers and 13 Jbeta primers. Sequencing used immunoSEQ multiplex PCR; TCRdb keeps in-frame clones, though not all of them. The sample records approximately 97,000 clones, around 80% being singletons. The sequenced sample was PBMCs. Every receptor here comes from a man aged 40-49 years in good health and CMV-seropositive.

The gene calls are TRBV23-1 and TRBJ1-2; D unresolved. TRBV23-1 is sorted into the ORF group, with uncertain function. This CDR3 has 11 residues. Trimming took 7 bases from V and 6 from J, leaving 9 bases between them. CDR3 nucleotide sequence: TGCGCCAGCACCCGCGGCAATGGCTACACCTTC. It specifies CASTRGNGYTF.

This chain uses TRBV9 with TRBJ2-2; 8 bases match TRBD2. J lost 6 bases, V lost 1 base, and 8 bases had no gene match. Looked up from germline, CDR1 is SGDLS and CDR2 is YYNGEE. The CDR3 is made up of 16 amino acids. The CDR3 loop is CASSVHGGAGPGELFF. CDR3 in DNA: TGTGCCAGCAGCGTACACGGGGGGGCCGGACCCGGGGAGCTGTTTTTT.

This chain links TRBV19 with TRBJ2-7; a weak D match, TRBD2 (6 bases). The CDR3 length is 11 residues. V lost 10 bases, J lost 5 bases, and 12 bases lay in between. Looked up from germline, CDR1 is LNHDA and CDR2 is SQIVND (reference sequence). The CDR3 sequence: CATGTSHEQYF. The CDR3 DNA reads TGTGCCACTGGGACTTCCCACGAGCAGTACTTC.

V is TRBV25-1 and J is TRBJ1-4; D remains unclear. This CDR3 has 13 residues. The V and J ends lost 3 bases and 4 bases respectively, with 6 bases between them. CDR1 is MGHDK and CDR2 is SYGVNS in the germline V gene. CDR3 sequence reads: CASSEFSNEKLFF. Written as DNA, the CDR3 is TGTGCCAGCAGTGAGTTCAGTAATGAAAAACTGTTTTTT. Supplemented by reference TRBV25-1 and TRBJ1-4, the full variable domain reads EADIYQTPRYLVIGTGKKITLECSQTMGHDKMYWYQQDPGMELHLIHYSYGVNSTEKGDLSSESTVSRIRTEHFPLTLESARPSHTSQYLCASSEFSNEKLFFGSGTQLSVL.

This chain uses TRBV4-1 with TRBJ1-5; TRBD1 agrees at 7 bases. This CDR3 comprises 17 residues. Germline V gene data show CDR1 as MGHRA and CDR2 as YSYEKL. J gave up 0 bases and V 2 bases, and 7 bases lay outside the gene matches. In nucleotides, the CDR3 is TGCGCCAGCAGCCAAACCCTAGGGGGCTATAGCAATCAGCCCCAGCATTTT. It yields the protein CASSQTLGGYSNQPQHF.

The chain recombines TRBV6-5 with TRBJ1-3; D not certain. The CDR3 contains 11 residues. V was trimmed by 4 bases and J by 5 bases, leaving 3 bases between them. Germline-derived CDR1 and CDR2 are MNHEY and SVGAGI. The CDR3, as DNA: TGTGCCAGCAGTTCAAGAAACACCATATATTTT. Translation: CASSSRNTIYF.

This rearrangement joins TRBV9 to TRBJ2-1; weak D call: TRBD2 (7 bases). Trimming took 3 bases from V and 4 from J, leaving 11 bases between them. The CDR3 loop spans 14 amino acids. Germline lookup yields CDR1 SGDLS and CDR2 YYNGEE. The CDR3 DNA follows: TGTGCCAGCAGCGAGAAGGGGGGGTACAATGAGCAGTTCTTC. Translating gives CASSEKGGYNEQFF.

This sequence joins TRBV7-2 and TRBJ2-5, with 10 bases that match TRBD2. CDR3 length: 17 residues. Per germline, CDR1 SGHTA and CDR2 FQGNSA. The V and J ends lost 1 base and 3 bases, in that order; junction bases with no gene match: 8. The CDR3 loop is CASSLGATSGPEETQYF. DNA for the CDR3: TGTGCCAGCAGCTTAGGCGCGACTAGCGGGCCCGAAGAGACCCAGTACTTC.

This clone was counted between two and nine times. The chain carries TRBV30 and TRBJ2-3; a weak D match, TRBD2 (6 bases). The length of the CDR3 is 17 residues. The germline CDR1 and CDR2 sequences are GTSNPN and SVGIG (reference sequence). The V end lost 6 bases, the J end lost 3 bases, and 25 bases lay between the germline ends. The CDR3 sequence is CACLLRRGGYGTDTQYF. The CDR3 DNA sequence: TGTGCCTGCTTACTGAGGAGGGGCGGGTATGGAACAGATACGCAGTATTTT.

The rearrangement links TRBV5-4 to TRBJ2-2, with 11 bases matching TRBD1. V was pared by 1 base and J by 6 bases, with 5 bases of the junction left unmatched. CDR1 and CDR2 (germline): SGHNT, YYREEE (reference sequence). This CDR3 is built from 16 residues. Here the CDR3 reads CASSLTGQGESGELFF. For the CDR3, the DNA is TGTGCCAGCAGCTTGACGGGACAGGGGGAATCCGGGGAGCTGTTTTTT.

This chain's CDR3 is CASRGTGRNTEAFF. DNA of the CDR3: TGTGCCAGCAGGGGGACAGGGCGAAACACTGAAGCTTTCTTT. This sequence joins TRBV6-4 and TRBJ1-1, with 9 bases aligning to TRBD1. Germline lookup yields CDR1 MRHNA and CDR2 SNTAGT. The ends lost 6 bases at V and 2 bases at J; junction bases unmatched: 4. The CDR3 loop spans 14 amino acids.

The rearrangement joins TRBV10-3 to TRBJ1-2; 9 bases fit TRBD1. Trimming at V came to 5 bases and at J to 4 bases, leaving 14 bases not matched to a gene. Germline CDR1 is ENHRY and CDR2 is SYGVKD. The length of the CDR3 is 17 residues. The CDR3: CAISPGQGARLTYGYTF. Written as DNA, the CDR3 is TGTGCCATCAGTCCGGGACAGGGCGCGAGATTGACCTATGGCTACACCTTC.

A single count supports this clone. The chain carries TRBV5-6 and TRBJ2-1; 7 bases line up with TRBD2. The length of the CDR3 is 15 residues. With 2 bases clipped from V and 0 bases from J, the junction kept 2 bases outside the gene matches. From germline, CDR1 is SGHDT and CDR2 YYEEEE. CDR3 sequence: CASSLAGSSYNEQFF. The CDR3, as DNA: TGTGCCAGCAGCTTAGCGGGGAGCTCCTACAATGAGCAGTTCTTC.

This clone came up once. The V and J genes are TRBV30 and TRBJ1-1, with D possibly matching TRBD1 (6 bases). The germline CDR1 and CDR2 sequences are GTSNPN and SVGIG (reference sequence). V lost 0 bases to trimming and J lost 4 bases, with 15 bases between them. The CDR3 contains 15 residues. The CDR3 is CAWSVPGGRGTEAFF. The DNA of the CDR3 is TGTGCCTGGAGTGTACCGGGGGGCCGGGGCACTGAAGCTTTCTTT.

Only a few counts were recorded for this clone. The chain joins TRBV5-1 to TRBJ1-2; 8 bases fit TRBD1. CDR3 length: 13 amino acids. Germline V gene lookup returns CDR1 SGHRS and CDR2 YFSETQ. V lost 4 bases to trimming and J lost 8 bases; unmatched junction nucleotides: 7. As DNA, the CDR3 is TGCGCCAGCAGCAGGGGACAGGACAGGGGCTACACCTTC. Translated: CASSRGQDRGYTF.

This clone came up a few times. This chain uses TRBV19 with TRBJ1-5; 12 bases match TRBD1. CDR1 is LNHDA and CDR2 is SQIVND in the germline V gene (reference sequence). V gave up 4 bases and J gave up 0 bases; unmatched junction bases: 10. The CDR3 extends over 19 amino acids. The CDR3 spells CASSRGTGGAIGSNQPQHF. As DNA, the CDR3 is TGTGCCAGTAGTAGAGGGACAGGGGGCGCTATTGGTAGCAATCAGCCCCAGCATTTT.

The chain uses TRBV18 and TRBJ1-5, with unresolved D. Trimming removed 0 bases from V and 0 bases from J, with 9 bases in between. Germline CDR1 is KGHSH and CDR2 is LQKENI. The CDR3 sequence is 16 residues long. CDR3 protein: CASSPPKEISNQPQHF. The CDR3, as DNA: TGTGCCAGCTCACCACCTAAGGAGATTAGCAATCAGCCCCAGCATTTT.

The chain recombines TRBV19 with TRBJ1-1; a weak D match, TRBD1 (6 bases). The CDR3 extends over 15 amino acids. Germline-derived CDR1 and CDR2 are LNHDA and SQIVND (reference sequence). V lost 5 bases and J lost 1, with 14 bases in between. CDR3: CASSSRGGANTEAFF. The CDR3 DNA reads TGTGCCAGTAGTTCCCGTGGGGGGGCGAACACTGAAGCTTTCTTT.

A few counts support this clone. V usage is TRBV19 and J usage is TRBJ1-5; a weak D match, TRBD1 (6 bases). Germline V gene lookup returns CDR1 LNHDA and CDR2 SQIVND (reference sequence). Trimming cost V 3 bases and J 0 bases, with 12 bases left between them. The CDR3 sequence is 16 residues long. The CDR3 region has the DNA TGTGCCAGTAGTATCTCTGGACAGTATAGCAATCAGCCCCAGCATTTT. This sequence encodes CASSISGQYSNQPQHF.

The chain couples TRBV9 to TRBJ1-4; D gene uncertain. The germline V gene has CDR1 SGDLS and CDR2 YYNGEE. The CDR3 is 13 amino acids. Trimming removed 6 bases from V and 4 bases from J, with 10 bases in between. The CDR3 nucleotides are TGTGCCAGCAATGCGGGAAGTAATGAAAAACTGTTTTTT. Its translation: CASNAGSNEKLFF.

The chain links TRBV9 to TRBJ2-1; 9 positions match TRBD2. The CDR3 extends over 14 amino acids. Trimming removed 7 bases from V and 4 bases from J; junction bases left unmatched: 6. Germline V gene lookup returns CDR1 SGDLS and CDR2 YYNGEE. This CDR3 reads CASRGAGGYNEQFF. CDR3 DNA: TGTGCCAGCCGGGGAGCGGGAGGATACAATGAGCAGTTCTTC.